This TCR beta chain comes out of a study of post-analysis software for immune sequencing data. As for the study in general: The study covered relapsing-remitting, secondary progressive and progressive-relapsing courses of multiple sclerosis.

Study-wide results and caveats: Analysis by F measure revealed that same-batch samples clustered strongly together. Normalized Chao1 diversity was significantly reduced in patients versus controls.

Unique-molecular-identifier-tagged TCR beta cDNA libraries were used. A population of about 1 to 11 million T cells gave rise to approximately 530,000 cDNA molecules. A single record per CDR3 protein comes from TCRdb applying MiXCR to the PCR reads. The sample yields around 770,000 distinct CDR3 sequences, under 60% seen once. The table lists this clonotype with a few counts. Its antigen is currently unknown. Input material: blood. The clonotype originates from a girl aged 10-17 years with multiple sclerosis.

CDR3 loop: CASTVGMGTDTQYF. The CDR3 bases are TGTGCCAGCACTGTCGGGATGGGCACAGATACGCAGTATTTT. This chain uses TRBV6-5 with TRBJ2-3; D may be TRBD2 (5 bases). CDR1 is MNHEY and CDR2 is SVGAGI in the germline V gene. The CDR3 spans 14 residues. The ends were cut back, 7 bases at V and 1 base at J, with 12 bases in the middle.